This entry lists 17 T cell receptor beta chains sequenced from one sample in a study of CD8+CD57+ T cells in acquired aplastic anemia. Flow cytometry had shown expanded CD8+CD57+ cells in the patients chosen for sequencing. Genomic DNA constituted the template upon which TCR beta VDJ and CDR3 profiling was performed. TCRdb reprocessed the reads via MiXCR and lists one record per CDR3 protein. The data contain about 180,000 distinct CDR3 sequences, around half of them singletons. Sequencing was done on a sample of sorted CD4+, CD8+, or CD8+CD57+ T cells (not recorded which) from PBMCs. The receptors here all came from a human donor with aplastic anemia.

This clonotype was recorded many times. This chain links TRBV7-8 with TRBJ2-2, with unresolved D. The germline CDR1 and CDR2 sequences are SGHVS and FQNEAQ. The CDR3 loop spans 13 amino acids. The V and J ends lost 0 bases and 4 bases respectively, with 3 bases between them. CDR3 region: CASSLAVTGELFF. The DNA of the CDR3 is TGTGCCAGCAGCTTAGCCGTCACCGGGGAGCTGTTTTTT.

Details on this clonotype: Germline and junction disagree at one end, which may indicate a read error. The chain combines TRBV6-1 with TRBJ2-7, with TRBD1 matching over 7 bases. The CDR3 totals 14 residues. Germline V gene data show CDR1 as MNHNS and CDR2 as SASEGT. The CDR3 region has the DNA TGTGCCAGCAGAACAGGGGTAGTACCGTGGGAGCAGTGCTTC. This encodes CASRTGVVPWEQCF.

The chain joins TRBV7-9 to TRBJ1-1; D is possibly TRBD1 (6 bases). The germline V and J ends were trimmed by 5 bases and 2 bases, with 15 bases remaining between them. CDR1 is SEHNR, CDR2 FQNEAQ, per germline (reference sequence). This CDR3 has 15 amino acids. The CDR3 DNA reads TGTGCCAGCAGCATGACGCAGGGGCCTAACACTGAAGCTTTCTTT. It translates to CASSMTQGPNTEAFF.

The sample holds many counts of this clonotype. The chain joins TRBV12-3 or TRBV12-4 to TRBJ2-7, with D possibly being TRBD2 (5 bases). Between the trimmed V and J ends, which lost 1 base and 0 bases, there was a span of 10 bases. This CDR3 spans 15 amino acids. CDR3 nucleotide sequence: TGTGCCAGCAGTTTAGTAGTCGGACTCTCCTACGAGCAGTACTTC. Amino acids: CASSLVVGLSYEQYF.

This chain links TRBV20-1 with TRBJ1-1; D remains unclear. The CDR3 extends over 14 amino acids. Germline CDR1 DFQATT, CDR2 SNEGSKA (reference sequence). Between the trimmed V and J ends, which lost 6 bases and 0 bases, there was a span of 14 bases. The DNA of the CDR3 is TGCAGTGCACCAAAACCCGGCCTGAACACTGAAGCTTTCTTT. Translated: CSAPKPGLNTEAFF.

This clonotype came up many times. The V and J genes are TRBV7-2 and TRBJ1-2; a weak D match, TRBD1 (5 bases). The CDR3 loop spans 15 amino acids. Trimming took 5 bases from V and 0 from J, leaving 13 bases between them. CDR1 and CDR2 (germline): SGHTA, FQGNSA. The CDR3: CASSPWDGANYGYTF. Here the CDR3 DNA reads TGTGCCAGCAGCCCCTGGGACGGTGCTAACTATGGCTACACCTTC.

The chain uses TRBV15 and TRBJ2-5, with D possibly being TRBD1 or TRBD2 (6 bases each). V was trimmed by 0 bases and J by 4 bases, leaving 18 bases between them. Per germline, CDR1 LNHNV and CDR2 YYDKDF (reference sequence). This CDR3 contains 17 residues. The CDR3 sequence is CATSRDRVGGFGETQYF. In DNA form, the CDR3 reads TGTGCCACCAGCAGAGATCGCGTGGGGGGCTTTGGAGAGACCCAGTACTTC.

The CDR3 loop is CASSAVGVNTEAFF. In DNA, the CDR3 is TGTGCCAGCAGTGCGGTGGGTGTGAACACTGAAGCTTTCTTT. The chain is built from TRBV2 and TRBJ1-1; D is uncertain. Germline V CDR1 and CDR2: SNHLY, FYNNEI. This CDR3 has 14 amino acids. V was cut by 4 bases and J by 0 bases, with 9 bases left in between. Combining the CDR3 with reference TRBV2 and TRBJ1-1 gives the whole variable domain EPEVTQTPSHQVTQMGQEVILRCVPISNHLYFYWYRQILGQKVEFLVSFYNNEISEKSEIFDDQFSVERPDGSNFTLKIRSTKLEDSAMYFCASSAVGVNTEAFFGQGTRLTVV.

The table lists this clonotype with a few counts. The chain carries TRBV7-7 and TRBJ2-5; TRBD2 agrees at 8 bases. In germline, CDR1 is SSHAT, CDR2 FNYEAQ (reference sequence). This CDR3 comprises 15 residues. The CDR3 bases are TGTGCTAGAGCAGGTAGCGGGGACCTACAAGAGACCCAGTACTTC. As protein: CARAGSGDLQETQYF. Complete variable domain (other parts from reference TRBV7-7 and TRBJ2-5): GAGVSQSPRYKVTKRGQDVTLRCDPISSHATLYWYQQALGQGPEFLTYFNYEAQPDKSGLPSDRFSAERPEGSISTLTIQRTEQRDSAMYRCARAGSGDLQETQYFGPGTRLLVL.

This chain joins TRBV7-9 and TRBJ2-3; 9 bases are a match to TRBD1. CDR1 SEHNR and CDR2 FQNEAQ come from the germline V gene (reference sequence). The CDR3 has 13 amino acids. V lost 8 bases to trimming and J lost 4 bases; unmatched junction nucleotides: 4. The CDR3 sequence is CASGGQGPDTQYF. In DNA, the CDR3 is TGTGCCAGCGGGGGACAGGGACCAGATACGCAGTATTTT. Supplemented by reference TRBV7-9 and TRBJ2-3, the full variable domain reads DTGVSQNPRHKITKRGQNVTFRCDPISEHNRLYWYRQTLGQGPEFLTYFQNEAQLEKSRLLSDRFSAERPKGSFSTLEIQRTEQGDSAMYLCASGGQGPDTQYFGPGTRLTVL.

The CDR3 protein is CASSFFYRAGGNTEAFF. The CDR3 bases are TGTGCCAGCAGCTTCTTTTACAGGGCCGGAGGCAACACTGAAGCTTTCTTT. The gene calls are TRBV5-5 and TRBJ1-1; D is perhaps TRBD1 (6 bases). The CDR3 totals 17 residues. Trimming removed 2 bases from V and 2 bases from J, with 19 bases in between. Looked up from germline, CDR1 is SGHKS and CDR2 is YYEKEE (reference sequence). Using reference TRBV5-5 and TRBJ1-1 for the parts outside the CDR3, the full variable domain is DAGVTQSPTHLIKTRGQQVTLRCSPISGHKSVSWYQQVLGQGPQFIFQYYEKEERGRGNFPDRFSARQFPNYSSELNVNALLLGDSALYLCASSFFYRAGGNTEAFFGQGTRLTVV.

The chain has TRBV7-3 and TRBJ2-2; 7 nucleotides line up with TRBD1. J lost 11 bases, V lost 6 bases, and 6 bases had no gene match. This CDR3 has 12 amino acids. Germline V gene sequence: CDR1 SGHTA, CDR2 FQGTGA. CDR3 in amino acids: CASSTGAEELFF. CDR3 DNA sequence: TGTGCCAGCAGTACAGGGGCCGAAGAGCTGTTTTTT.

The table lists this clonotype with a few counts. CDR3 sequence: CASSQETTGTLNEKLFF. The CDR3 nucleotides are TGTGCCAGCAGCCAAGAAACTACAGGCACGTTAAATGAAAAACTGTTTTTT. The rearrangement uses TRBV4-2 and TRBJ1-4, with a weak D call TRBD1 (5 bases). Trimming removed 0 bases from V and 5 bases from J, with 16 bases in between. Germline CDR1 reads LGHNA; CDR2 reads YNFKEQ. There are 17 residues in the CDR3.

The chain uses TRBV29-1 and TRBJ1-1; D call uncertain. The germline V and J ends were trimmed by 7 bases and 4 bases, with 16 bases remaining between them. Germline CDR1 is SQVTM and CDR2 is ANQGSEA. This CDR3 comprises 13 residues. CDR3 region: CSDSTGESTEAFF. CDR3 bases: TGCAGCGACTCGACGGGAGAGAGCACTGAAGCTTTCTTT.

The CDR3 spells CASSLQGMNYGYTF. For the CDR3, the DNA is TGCGCCAGCAGCTTGCAGGGAATGAACTATGGCTACACCTTC. The chain recombines TRBV5-1 with TRBJ1-2; possibly TRBD1 for D (5 bases). The V gene lost 1 base and the J gene lost 2 bases, with 9 bases spanning the gap. CDR3 length: 14 amino acids. Germline CDR1 and CDR2: SGHRS and YFSETQ.

In this sample, this clonotype turned up many times. The CDR3 loop is CASSLVRLLAGEQYF. The DNA of the CDR3 is TGTGCCAGCAGCTTAGTCCGCCTACTAGCGGGGGAGCAGTACTTC. V gene TRBV7-8 combines with J gene TRBJ2-7, with 10 bases identical to TRBD2. V lost 1 base to trimming and J lost 7 bases; unmatched junction nucleotides: 7. The CDR3 loop spans 15 amino acids. The germline V gene encodes CDR1 SGHVS and CDR2 FQNEAQ. The full variable domain, completed using reference TRBV7-8 and TRBJ2-7, is GAGVSQSPRYKVAKRGQDVALRCDPISGHVSLFWYQQALGQGPEFLTYFQNEAQLDKSGLPSDRFFAERPEGSVSTLKIQRTQQEDSAVYLCASSLVRLLAGEQYFGPGTRLTVT.

V and J are TRBV24-1 and TRBJ1-3; the D is unclear. The germline V and J ends were trimmed by 8 bases and 0 bases, with 10 bases remaining between them. The CDR3 length is 14 residues. Germline CDR1 is KGHDR and CDR2 is SFDVKD. For the CDR3, the DNA is TGTGCCACCAAACCGGGAGGCTCTGGAAACACCATATATTTT. Translation gives CATKPGGSGNTIYF.